Listed here are 22 T cell receptor beta chains from one sample, sequenced in a study of post-analysis software for immune sequencing data. TCR beta libraries were prepared from cDNA with unique molecular identifiers. TCRdb re-called the PCR reads with MiXCR, one entry per CDR3 protein. Of hundreds of thousands of distinct CDR3 sequences listed, about 57% are singletons. Findings of the study overall: Five TRBV segments, TRBV5-6, TRBV5-1 and TRBV20-1 among them, were found more frequent in patients than controls.

Their cognate antigens are unknown. The sample taken for sequencing was blood. These receptors were collected from a girl between 10 and 17 years old with multiple sclerosis.

V gene TRBV20-1 combines with J gene TRBJ2-1; 12 bases match TRBD2. The junction had 7 bases not matched to a gene; V was cut back by 3 bases and J by 7 bases. This CDR3 region has 15 residues. Germline V gene sequence: CDR1 DFQATT, CDR2 SNEGSKA (reference sequence). CDR3 nucleotides: TGCAGTGCTAGGAAGACTAGCGGGAGCGGGAATGAGCAGTTCTTC. It is translated as CSARKTSGSGNEQFF.

The CDR3 nucleotides read TGTGCCAGCAGCAGTTACTATCAACCTGGGACTAGACGAGCGTTTTTCTACGAGCAGTACTTC. As protein: CASSSYYQPGTRRAFFYEQYF. V and J are TRBV5-5 and TRBJ2-7, with TRBD2 identical over 8 bases. The CDR3 has 21 amino acids. CDR1 and CDR2 from the germline V gene are SGHKS and YYEKEE (reference sequence). V lost 4 bases and J lost 3; bases outside the gene matches: 27. The full variable domain, in which reference TRBV5-5 and TRBJ2-7 provide the parts outside the CDR3, is DAGVTQSPTHLIKTRGQQVTLRCSPISGHKSVSWYQQVLGQGPQFIFQYYEKEERGRGNFPDRFSARQFPNYSSELNVNALLLGDSALYLCASSSYYQPGTRRAFFYEQYFGPGTRLTVT.

J is TRBJ2-3 and V is TRBV7-8, with 7 positions matching TRBD2. The germline V gene has CDR1 SGHVS and CDR2 FQNEAQ. This CDR3 has 13 amino acids. V gave up 5 bases and J gave up 5 bases; unmatched junction bases: 4. The CDR3 is CASSGPGGDTQYF. The CDR3 coding sequence is TGTGCCAGCAGCGGCCCGGGGGGAGATACGCAGTATTTT.

This clonotype has only a few counts. The V gene is TRBV29-1, the J gene TRBJ2-5, with 8 nucleotides matching TRBD1. The V and J ends lost 7 bases and 4 bases, in that order; junction bases with no gene match: 5. Germline CDR1 is SQVTM and CDR2 is ANQGSEA. The CDR3 extends over 12 amino acids. This CDR3 is CSATTGAETQYF. The CDR3, as DNA: TGCAGCGCCACGACAGGGGCAGAGACCCAGTACTTC.

This chain uses TRBV27 with TRBJ1-2, with a weak D call TRBD1 (5 bases). V was pared by 7 bases and J by 4 bases, with 13 bases between. This CDR3 region has 13 residues. The germline V gene encodes CDR1 MNHEY and CDR2 SMNVEV (reference sequence). The CDR3 coding sequence is TGTGCCAGCACTTCCTGGGGCGGCTATGGCTACACCTTC. Its translation: CASTSWGGYGYTF.

The chain couples TRBV20-1 to TRBJ1-2, with D unclear. The CDR3 is 13 amino acids. In germline, CDR1 is DFQATT, CDR2 SNEGSKA (reference sequence). The V gene lost 0 bases and the J gene lost 7 bases, with 12 bases spanning the gap. The chain's CDR3 is CSARDGGVSGYTF. The CDR3 bases are TGCAGTGCTAGAGATGGTGGTGTCTCTGGCTACACCTTC.

The chain recombines TRBV7-2 with TRBJ1-4, with D hard to call. The germline CDR1 and CDR2 sequences are SGHTA and FQGNSA. V lost 2 bases and J 3 bases, leaving 4 bases between the germline ends. This CDR3 comprises 13 residues. The chain's CDR3 is CASSLKANEKLFF. The CDR3 coding sequence is TGTGCCAGCAGCTTAAAGGCTAATGAAAAACTGTTTTTT.

The table lists this clonotype with a few counts. The gene calls are TRBV11-2 and TRBJ2-6; D possibly uses TRBD1 or TRBD2 (5 bases each). The CDR3 runs 19 residues. In germline, CDR1 is SGHAT, CDR2 FQNNGV. Trimming shortened V by 5 bases and J by 0 bases, and 20 bases separated the two germline ends. CDR3 DNA: TGTGCCAGCAGCCCGAGGGGCCGGGACCCAAACTCTGGGGCCAACGTCCTGACTTTC. This gives the protein CASSPRGRDPNSGANVLTF.

The chain uses TRBV5-1 and TRBJ1-1, with TRBD1 as a possible D gene (5 bases). The V gene lost 0 bases and the J gene lost 3 bases, with 9 bases spanning the gap. This CDR3 has 14 amino acids. Germline assignment: CDR1 SGHRS and CDR2 YFSETQ. The chain's CDR3 is CASSLVGPHTEAFF. DNA of the CDR3: TGCGCCAGCAGCTTGGTGGGGCCCCACACTGAAGCTTTCTTT.

CDR3 DNA: TGCAGCGTTGCCCGAACAGGGGGCCTGACAGATACGCAGTATTTT. Translation gives CSVARTGGLTDTQYF. This chain joins TRBV29-1 and TRBJ2-3; 9 positions agree with TRBD1. CDR1 and CDR2 from the germline V gene are SQVTM and ANQGSEA. V lost 4 bases, J lost 3 bases, and 8 bases stayed unmatched. This CDR3 contains 15 residues.

J is TRBJ2-3 and V is TRBV20-1; TRBD2 matches 13 bases. Germline values: CDR1 DFQATT, CDR2 SNEGSKA (reference sequence). V gave up 5 bases and J gave up 6 bases; unmatched junction bases: 11. The CDR3 extends over 16 amino acids. CDR3 loop: CSALRGLAGVGDTQYF. The CDR3 nucleotides are TGCAGTGCTCTTAGAGGACTAGCGGGAGTAGGGGATACGCAGTATTTT.

The chain combines TRBV5-1 with TRBJ2-3; D gene uncertain. V dropped 3 bases and J dropped 6 bases, with 11 bases sitting between them. The CDR3 sequence is 13 residues long. Germline CDR1 is SGHRS and CDR2 is YFSETQ. This CDR3 reads CASSYRPSDTQYF. For the CDR3, the DNA is TGCGCCAGCAGCTACAGACCTTCGGATACGCAGTATTTT.

The rearrangement uses TRBV20-1 and TRBJ1-5, with 9 bases identical to TRBD1. V gave up 6 bases and J gave up 5 bases; unmatched junction bases: 8. The CDR3 contains 14 residues. Looked up from germline, CDR1 is DFQATT and CDR2 is SNEGSKA (reference sequence). In nucleotides, the CDR3 is TGCAGTGCCCCTGACAGGGGGTCGTATCAGCCCCAGCATTTT. Protein product: CSAPDRGSYQPQHF.

CDR3 sequence: CASSYSPGVRNNEQYF. CDR3 coding DNA: TGTGCCAGCAGTTACTCGCCAGGGGTGAGGAACAATGAGCAGTACTTC. This chain uses TRBV6-5 with TRBJ2-5; D possibly corresponds to TRBD1 (6 bases). V lost 0 bases, J lost 11 bases, and 22 bases lay in between. Germline CDR1 reads MNHEY; CDR2 reads SVGAGI. The CDR3 consists of 16 residues.

The sample holds a few counts of this clonotype. The chain links TRBV3-1 to TRBJ2-1; 11 bases map to TRBD2. V lost 3 bases to trimming and J lost 6 bases; unmatched junction nucleotides: 7. Germline CDR1 LGHDT, CDR2 YNNKEL (reference sequence). CDR3 size: 16 residues. The CDR3 nucleotides read TGTGCCAGCAGCCACCGGTGGCTAGCGGGAGGCAATGAGCAGTTCTTC. Translated, it gives CASSHRWLAGGNEQFF.

This clonotype was observed a handful of times. Written as DNA, the CDR3 is TGTGCCAGCAGCTCGGGACAGGCCTCGGAGGGCTACACCTTC. Residues: CASSSGQASEGYTF. The rearrangement links TRBV9 to TRBJ1-2; 8 bases align to TRBD1. The CDR3 runs 14 residues. Germline CDR1 reads SGDLS; CDR2 reads YYNGEE. Unmatched junction bases numbered 10, after V lost 4 bases and J lost 8 bases.

This clonotype was observed a handful of times. The J gene is TRBJ2-7, the V gene TRBV10-3, with 8 bases identical to TRBD1. The CDR3 is 16 residues long. J was trimmed by 3 bases and V by 3 bases; bases with no gene match: 10. The germline V gene has CDR1 ENHRY and CDR2 SYGVKD. The CDR3 loop reads CAISDVRTGINYEQYF. The CDR3 DNA is TGTGCCATCAGTGACGTTCGGACAGGGATAAACTACGAGCAGTACTTC.

This clonotype was counted only a few times. The chain combines TRBV12-3 or TRBV12-4 with TRBJ2-1, with 14 bases fitting TRBD2. The J segment lost 7 bases and the V segment lost 6 bases, leaving 8 bases of the junction unmatched. The CDR3 sequence is 16 residues long. The CDR3 coding sequence is TGTGCCAGCAGAGTGATGGGACTAGCGGGAGTAAATGAGCAGTTCTTC. Translated, it gives CASRVMGLAGVNEQFF.

This rearrangement joins TRBV5-1 to TRBJ2-5; D is unclear. Deletions cut 0 bases from V and 5 bases from J, with 11 bases between. The CDR3 contains 14 residues. CDR1 is SGHRS and CDR2 is YFSETQ in the germline V gene. This chain's CDR3 is CASSLETKVETQYF. Here the CDR3 DNA reads TGCGCCAGCAGCTTGGAGACGAAGGTGGAGACCCAGTACTTC. The entire variable domain, with the rest obtained from reference TRBV5-1 and TRBJ2-5, is as follows: KAGVTQTPRYLIKTRGQQVTLSCSPISGHRSVSWYQQTPGQGLQFLFEYFSETQRNKGNFPGRFSGRQFSNSRSEMNVSTLELGDSALYLCASSLETKVETQYFGPGTRLLVL.

The V call is TRBV20-1, the J call TRBJ1-4, with TRBD1 matching 8 bases. The CDR3 extends over 14 amino acids. The ends lost 4 bases at V and 4 bases at J; junction bases unmatched: 5. Germline values: CDR1 DFQATT, CDR2 SNEGSKA (reference sequence). The CDR3 here is CSANQGADNEKLFF. Written as DNA, the CDR3 is TGCAGTGCTAACCAGGGGGCGGATAATGAAAAACTGTTTTTT.

The gene calls are TRBV13 and TRBJ1-1, with TRBD1 matching over 7 bases. Germline V gives CDR1 PRHDT, CDR2 FYEKMQ (reference sequence). V was pared by 2 bases and J by 4 bases, with 4 bases of the junction left unmatched. CDR3 length equals 14 residues. The CDR3 here is CASSLQGVGTEAFF. In DNA form, the CDR3 reads TGTGCCAGCAGCTTACAGGGGGTGGGCACTGAAGCTTTCTTT.

This chain connects TRBV12-3 or TRBV12-4 to TRBJ2-7; 9 nucleotides line up with TRBD2. There are 15 residues in the CDR3. With 5 bases clipped from V and 5 bases from J, the junction kept 10 bases outside the gene matches. Here the CDR3 reads CASSLLAGGKDEQYF. The DNA for the CDR3 is TGTGCCAGCAGTCTCCTGGCGGGAGGGAAGGACGAGCAGTACTTC.